Sequencing of this T cell receptor beta chain was carried out in a study of blood T cells in healthy people across ages. The authors ran a second PCR of about 7 to 11 cycles using a sample-barcoded 5' primer and a J-beta primer mix. TCRdb analysed the 5' RACE reads with MiXCR anew, one entry per CDR3 protein. Found here are about 800,000 distinct CDR3 sequences, 25% of them singletons; the top ten hold approximately 3.7%. Germline-derived CDR1 and CDR2 are SGHNT and YYREEE (reference sequence). CDR3 length: 14 residues. V lost 4 bases to trimming and J lost 2 bases, with 12 bases between them. This clonotype occurred a few times. These data were also reused for a study on T cells of mothers and their children. That paper notes: The second PCR's M1S primer added sample barcodes and 2-4 random nucleotides.

The chain carries TRBV5-4 and TRBJ2-5, with D possibly TRBD1 on 6 matching bases. The origin of this receptor is a boy under 18 in good health. Sequencing was done on a sample of blood. CDR3 in DNA: TGTGCCAGCAGCGATCAGGGGCCTCAAGAGACCCAGTACTTC. It specifies CASSDQGPQETQYF.